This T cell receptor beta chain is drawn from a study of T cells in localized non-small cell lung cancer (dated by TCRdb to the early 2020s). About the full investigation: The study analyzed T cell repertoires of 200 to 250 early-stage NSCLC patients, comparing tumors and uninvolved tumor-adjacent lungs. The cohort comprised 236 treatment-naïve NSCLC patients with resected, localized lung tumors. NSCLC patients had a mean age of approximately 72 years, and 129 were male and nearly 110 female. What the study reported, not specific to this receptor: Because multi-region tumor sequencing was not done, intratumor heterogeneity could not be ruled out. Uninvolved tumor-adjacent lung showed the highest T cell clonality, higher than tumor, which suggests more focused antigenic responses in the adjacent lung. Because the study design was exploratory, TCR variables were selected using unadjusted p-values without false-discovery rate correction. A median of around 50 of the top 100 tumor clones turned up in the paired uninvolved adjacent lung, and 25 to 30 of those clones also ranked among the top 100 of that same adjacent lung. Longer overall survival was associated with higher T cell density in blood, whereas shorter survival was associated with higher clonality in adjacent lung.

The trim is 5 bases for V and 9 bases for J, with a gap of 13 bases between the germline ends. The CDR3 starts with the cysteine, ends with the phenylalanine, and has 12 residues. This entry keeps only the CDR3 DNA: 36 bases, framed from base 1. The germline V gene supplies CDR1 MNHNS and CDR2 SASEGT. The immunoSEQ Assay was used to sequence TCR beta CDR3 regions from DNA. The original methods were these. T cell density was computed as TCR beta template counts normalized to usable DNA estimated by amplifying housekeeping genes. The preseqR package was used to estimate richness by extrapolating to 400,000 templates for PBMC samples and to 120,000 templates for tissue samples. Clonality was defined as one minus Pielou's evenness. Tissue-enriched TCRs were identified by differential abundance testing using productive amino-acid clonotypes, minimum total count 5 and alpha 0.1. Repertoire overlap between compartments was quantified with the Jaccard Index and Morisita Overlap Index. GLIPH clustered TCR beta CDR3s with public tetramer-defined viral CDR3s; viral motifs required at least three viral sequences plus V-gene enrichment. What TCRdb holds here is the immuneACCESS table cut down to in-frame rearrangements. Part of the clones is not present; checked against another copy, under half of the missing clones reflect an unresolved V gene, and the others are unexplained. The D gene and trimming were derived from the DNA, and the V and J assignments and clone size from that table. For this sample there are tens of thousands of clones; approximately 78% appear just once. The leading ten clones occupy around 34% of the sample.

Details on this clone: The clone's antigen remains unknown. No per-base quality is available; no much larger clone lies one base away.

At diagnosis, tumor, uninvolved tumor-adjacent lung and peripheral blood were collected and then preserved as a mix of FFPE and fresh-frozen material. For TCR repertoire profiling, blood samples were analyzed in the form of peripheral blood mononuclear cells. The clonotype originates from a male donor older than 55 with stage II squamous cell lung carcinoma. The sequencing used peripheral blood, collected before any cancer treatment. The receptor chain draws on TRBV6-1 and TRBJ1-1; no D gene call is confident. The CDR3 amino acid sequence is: CASSRAAQQAFF. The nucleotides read TGTGCCAGCAGTCGGGCCGCCCAGCAAGCTTTCTTT.